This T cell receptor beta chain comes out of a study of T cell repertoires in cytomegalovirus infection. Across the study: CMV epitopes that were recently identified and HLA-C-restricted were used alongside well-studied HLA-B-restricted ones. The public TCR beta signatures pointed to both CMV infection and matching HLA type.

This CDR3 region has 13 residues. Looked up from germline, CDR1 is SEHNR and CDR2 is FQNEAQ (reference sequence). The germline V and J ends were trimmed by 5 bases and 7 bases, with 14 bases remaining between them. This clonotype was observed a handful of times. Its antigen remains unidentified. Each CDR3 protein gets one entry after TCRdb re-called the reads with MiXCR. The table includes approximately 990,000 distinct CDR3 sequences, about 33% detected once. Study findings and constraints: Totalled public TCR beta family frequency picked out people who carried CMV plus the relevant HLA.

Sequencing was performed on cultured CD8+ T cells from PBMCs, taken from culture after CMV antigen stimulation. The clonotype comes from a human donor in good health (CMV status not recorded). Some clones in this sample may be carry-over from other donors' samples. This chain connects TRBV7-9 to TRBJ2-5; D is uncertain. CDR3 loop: CASSLDRVGTQYF. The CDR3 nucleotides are TGTGCCAGCAGCCTTGACCGGGTAGGGACCCAGTACTTC.